The rows below give T cell receptor beta chains drawn from one sample of a study of blood T cell repertoires in COVID-19. Produced via immunoSEQ multiplex PCR; TCRdb's table is partial and in-frame only. Of 34,000 or so clones in the sample, about 90% were seen once. Sequenced sample: peripheral blood. The receptor source for this set is a man in his fifties with active or convalescent COVID-19. CDR3s include the opening cysteine and the closing phenylalanine or tryptophan. The order of the fields is CDR3 DNA, CDR3 protein, V gene, CDR3 length, J gene, D gene. The D gene is left open where the match is weak.

DNA: TGTGCCAGCAGTGATCTAGGACAAAGGGGAAACATTCAGTACTTC
CDR3: CASSDLGQRGNIQYF
V: TRBV2
length: 15
J: TRBJ2-4
D: -

DNA: TGTGCCAGCTCACCACCGACAGGACGGGAGACCCAGTACTTC
CDR3: CASSPPTGRETQYF
V: TRBV18
length: 14
J: TRBJ2-5
D: -

DNA: TGTGCCACCAGTGATTTAGCATCCGGGGAGCTGTTTTTT
CDR3: CATSDLASGELFF
V: TRBV24-1
length: 13
J: TRBJ2-2
D: -

DNA: TGCGCCAGCAGCTGGGGGTTATCAGGACTAGCGGCATACAATGAGCAGTTCTTC
CDR3: CASSWGLSGLAAYNEQFF
V: TRBV5-1
length: 18
J: TRBJ2-1
D: TRBD2

DNA: TGTGCCAGCAGCTTTAATCGCGGTATCTCCTACGAGCAGTACTTC
CDR3: CASSFNRGISYEQYF
V: TRBV5-4
length: 15
J: TRBJ2-7
D: -

DNA: TGTGCCAGCAGCTTGGTTGCGGGAGTGGTTGAGCAGTTCTTC
CDR3: CASSLVAGVVEQFF
V: TRBV5-6
length: 14
J: TRBJ2-1
D: TRBD2

DNA: TGTGCCAGTACGGGGACTTCATACACAGATACGCAGTATTTT
CDR3: CASTGTSYTDTQYF
V: TRBV19
length: 14
J: TRBJ2-3
D: -

DNA: TGTGCCAGCAGCTTAGGGGGGACAGGGAACCTTGATGAGCAGTTCTTC
CDR3: CASSLGGTGNLDEQFF
V: TRBV11-1
length: 16
J: TRBJ2-1
D: TRBD1

DNA: TGTGCCAGCAGCAAAAGGGGGAAACCCTACAATGAGCAGTTCTTC
CDR3: CASSKRGKPYNEQFF
V: TRBV2
length: 15
J: TRBJ2-1
D: -

DNA: TGTGCCAGCCCCCCAACCCTCGGGACCTACAATGAGCAGTTCTTC
CDR3: CASPPTLGTYNEQFF
V: TRBV28
length: 15
J: TRBJ2-1
D: -

DNA: TGTGCCAGCAGCTTCGGGGGGCAGAGCACAGATACGCAGTATTTT
CDR3: CASSFGGQSTDTQYF
V: TRBV7-3
length: 15
J: TRBJ2-3
D: -

DNA: TGCGCCAGCAGCCAAGTTCTAGGGACAGGGGGCCTATACGAGCAGTACTTC
CDR3: CASSQVLGTGGLYEQYF
V: TRBV4-3
length: 17
J: TRBJ2-7
D: TRBD1

DNA: TGTGCCAGCAGCTTAGCGGGAGACGGTGAGCAGTTCTTC
CDR3: CASSLAGDGEQFF
V: TRBV11-2
length: 13
J: TRBJ2-1
D: -

DNA: TGCGCCAGCAGCGTGACAGGCAACTATGGCTACACCTTC
CDR3: CASSVTGNYGYTF
V: TRBV5-1
length: 13
J: TRBJ1-2
D: -

DNA: TGTGCCAGCTCACCCACAGGGGGCAAAGATCAGCCCCAGCATTTT
CDR3: CASSPTGGKDQPQHF
V: TRBV18
length: 15
J: TRBJ1-5
D: TRBD1